The source of this T cell receptor (beta chain) is a study of blood T cell repertoires in COVID-19. Study information: COVID-19 samples from acute and convalescent phases originated in the United States, Italy and Spain. Sources were T cells, B-cell-depleted T cells, or PBMCs; the material itself was cDNA or gDNA.

As originally analysed: It was from reference gene primer amplification that nucleated cell counts were estimated. Profiled with immunoSEQ multiplex PCR; TCRdb holds only in-frame clones, not every one. The DNA gave D and trimming, while V, J and clone size come from that table. The data contain about 250,000 clones, approximately 80% of them seen just once; the ten biggest clones take up over 3.5%. As for this clone: This CDR3 is also generated by other DNA sequences in the sample.

The sequenced material came from peripheral blood. The clonotype originates from an older woman with acute or convalescent COVID-19.

The CDR3 protein is CASSEAGQGETQYF. DNA of the CDR3: TGTGCCAGCAGTGAGGCAGGTCAGGGGGAGACCCAGTACTTC. The gene calls are TRBV6-1 and TRBJ2-5; possibly TRBD1 for D (6 bases). Germline V gene data show CDR1 as MNHNS and CDR2 as SASEGT. V was shortened by 3 bases and J by 5 bases, with 13 bases between the two germline ends. There are 14 residues in the CDR3.